What follows are 10 T cell receptor beta chains derived from one specimen sequenced in a study of cytomegalovirus exposure and HLA in healthy donors. PCR used 60 Vbeta primers and 13 Jbeta primers. TCRdb's copy holds only in-frame clones and misses some; the assay was immunoSEQ multiplex PCR. The repertoire holds tens of thousands of clones, with nearly 80% as singletons. Input material: PBMCs. These receptor sequences come from a woman in her 40s in good health and CMV-seronegative.

CDR3 coding DNA: TGTGCCAGCAGTGTGCGTTCAGATACGCAGTATTTT. This translates into CASSVRSDTQYF. The chain joins TRBV2 to TRBJ2-3; D is unclear. V was trimmed by 4 bases and J by 4 bases, leaving 6 bases between them. CDR1 SNHLY and CDR2 FYNNEI come from the germline V gene. CDR3 length: 12 amino acids.

CDR3 nucleotides: TGTGCCAGCGCCGAGACAGATATGAACACTGAAGCTTTCTTT. As protein: CASAETDMNTEAFF. V is TRBV6-5 and J is TRBJ1-1; possibly TRBD1 for D (5 bases). Germline V gene sequence: CDR1 MNHEY, CDR2 SVGAGI. V was cut by 8 bases and J by 0 bases, with 13 bases left in between. This CDR3 has 14 residues.

The V gene is TRBV7-9, the J gene TRBJ1-5; D gene unclear. CDR1 is SEHNR, CDR2 FQNEAQ, per germline (reference sequence). V was shortened by 1 base and J by 0 bases, with 7 bases between the two germline ends. The CDR3 has 15 residues. CDR3: CASSLGGSSNQPQHF. For the CDR3, the DNA is TGTGCCAGCAGCTTAGGCGGGTCTAGCAATCAGCCCCAGCATTTT.

This chain links TRBV4-3 with TRBJ2-7, with a tentative D call TRBD2 (6 bases). CDR1 LGHNA and CDR2 YSLEER come from the germline V gene. The CDR3 runs 13 residues. The ends were cut back, 2 bases at V and 4 bases at J, with 9 bases in the middle. The DNA of the CDR3 is TGCGCCAGCAGCCAAAACCGGGGGTACGAGCAGTACTTC. Amino acids: CASSQNRGYEQYF.

This chain connects TRBV19 to TRBJ1-2; TRBD1 aligns across 7 bases. Per germline, CDR1 LNHDA and CDR2 SQIVND (reference sequence). V lost 4 bases, J lost 5 bases, and 4 bases stayed unmatched. The CDR3 has 13 residues. CDR3 coding DNA: TGTGCCAGTAGTACCCAACAGGGGTATGGCTACACCTTC. Amino acids: CASSTQQGYGYTF.

The chain is built from TRBV7-2 and TRBJ2-2, with 12 bases fitting TRBD1. Trimming cost V 4 bases and J 6 bases; bases outside gene matches: 3. Per germline, CDR1 SGHTA and CDR2 FQGNSA. CDR3 length: 15 amino acids. CDR3 sequence reads: CASSSGQGAAGELFF. The DNA of the CDR3 is TGTGCCAGCAGCTCGGGACAGGGGGCAGCCGGGGAGCTGTTTTTT.

CDR3 sequence: CASSQRQGFTEAFF. The CDR3 DNA reads as TGCGCCAGCAGCCAGCGACAGGGGTTCACTGAAGCTTTCTTT. The J gene is TRBJ1-1, the V gene TRBV4-1; 8 bases align to TRBD1. CDR1 is MGHRA, CDR2 YSYEKL, per germline. The trim removed 3 bases at V and 4 bases at J, leaving 4 bases unmatched. CDR3 length equals 14 residues.

The rearrangement links TRBV7-6 to TRBJ1-3, with a possible D match to TRBD1 (5 bases). Per germline, CDR1 SGHVS and CDR2 FNYEAQ. This CDR3 is built from 17 residues. Trimming left V 5 bases short and J 0 bases short, with 17 bases between. In nucleotides, the CDR3 is TGTGCCAGCAGCGAGGCTACCAGGGCTCACTCTGGAAACACCATATATTTT. It translates to CASSEATRAHSGNTIYF.

V and J are TRBV19 and TRBJ1-1; D is ambiguous. Germline lookup yields CDR1 LNHDA and CDR2 SQIVND (reference sequence). V was shortened by 7 bases and J by 4 bases, with 10 bases between the two germline ends. CDR3 length equals 12 residues. CDR3 sequence: CASIARGTEAFF. The CDR3 DNA is TGTGCCAGTATAGCCAGAGGCACTGAAGCTTTCTTT. Supplemented by reference TRBV19 and TRBJ1-1, the full variable domain reads DGGITQSPKYLFRKEGQNVTLSCEQNLNHDAMYWYRQDPGQGLRLIYYSQIVNDFQKGDIAEGYSVSREKKESFPLTVTSAQKNPTAFYLCASIARGTEAFFGQGTRLTVV.

This chain joins TRBV30 and TRBJ2-5, with 11 bases identical to TRBD1. The V gene's germline CDR1 is GTSNPN and CDR2 SVGIG (reference sequence). The CDR3 contains 15 residues. V lost 0 bases to trimming and J lost 4 bases; unmatched junction nucleotides: 4. The CDR3 bases are TGTGCCTGGAGTGTATTTGGGACAGGGGGAGAGACCCAGTACTTC. Its protein is CAWSVFGTGGETQYF.